A selection of T cell receptor beta chains follows, all from one sample in a study of early T cells in non-severe SARS-CoV-2 infection. In TCRdb, the 5' RACE reads were re-called with MiXCR into one record per CDR3 protein. The sample records approximately 79,000 distinct CDR3 sequences, around 13% being singletons. Input material: whole blood. The receptors were gathered from an adult who was a healthcare worker with PCR-confirmed SARS-CoV-2 infection or an uninfected control (not recorded which). Each CDR3 is given with its conserved first and last residue. Fields, in order: V gene, D gene, clone size, J gene, CDR3 DNA, CDR3 protein. D genes are given only for firm matches. Expanded clones get a size class; other rows say once, few or many, or leave the size out.

TRBV11-2	.	many	TRBJ1-6	TGTGCCAGCAGCTTTTTGGCCAGGGAGGACTCACCCCTCCACTTT	CASSFLAREDSPLHF
TRBV6-5	.	many	TRBJ2-3	TGTGCCAGCAGTTACTCGTTGACTTTTAGCACAGATACGCAGTATTTT	CASSYSLTFSTDTQYF
TRBV11-2	TRBD2	many	TRBJ2-1	TGTGCCAGCAGCTTAGTTGGCGGGAGTTACAATGAGCAGTTCTTC	CASSLVGGSYNEQFF
TRBV5-5	TRBD1	.	TRBJ2-7	TGTGCCAGCAGCGACAGGGAGAAGGATAAAGACGAGCAGTACTTC	CASSDREKDKDEQYF
TRBV30	.	many	TRBJ1-2	TGTGCCTGGAGTGTATTGAGTGGCAGGGGAAATGTGGGTGGCTACACCTTC	CAWSVLSGRGNVGGYTF
TRBV12-3/TRBV12-4	TRBD2	few	TRBJ2-1	TGTGCCAGCAGTCCCCCGACTAGCGACAATGAGCAGTTCTTC	CASSPPTSDNEQFF
TRBV5-4	TRBD1	few	TRBJ2-3	TGTGCCAGCAGCTTGGAGCGTGACAGGGGTTATACGCAGTATTTT	CASSLERDRGYTQYF
TRBV7-9	TRBD2	many	TRBJ2-1	TGTGCCAGCAGCTCAGCGGGGGGCTCCTACAATGAGCAGTTCTTC	CASSSAGGSYNEQFF
TRBV7-9	TRBD1	.	TRBJ2-7	TGTGCCAGCAGCGGGGACAGGGGGCCCAGCTCCTACGAGCAGTACTTC	CASSGDRGPSSYEQYF
TRBV6-4	.	few	TRBJ2-3	TGTGCCAGCAGTTCCGTCCCCACAGATACGCAGTATTTT	CASSSVPTDTQYF
TRBV25-1	.	few	TRBJ1-3	TGTGCCAGCAGGAGATCTGGAAACACCATATATTTT	CASRRSGNTIYF
TRBV20-1	TRBD2	many	TRBJ2-7	TGCAGTGCTAGGGTTGGGACTAGCGCATCCTACGAGCAGTACTTC	CSARVGTSASYEQYF
TRBV5-8	TRBD1	many	TRBJ1-1	TGTGCCAGCAGCGCCCTCCGACAGGGACATGGAGAAGCTTTCTTT	CASSALRQGHGEAFF
TRBV12-3/TRBV12-4	.	few	TRBJ2-7	TGTGCCAGCAGTTTCACGAGCACCTACGAGCAGTACTTC	CASSFTSTYEQYF
TRBV30	.	many	TRBJ1-1	TGTGCCTGGATCACCATTCGGGGGACTACGCTGAACACTGAAGCTTTCTTT	CAWITIRGTTLNTEAFF
TRBV7-9	.	.	TRBJ2-3	TGTGCCAGCGGTGCTAGCTTCCCGGCTACTAGCACAGATACGCAGTATTTT	CASGASFPATSTDTQYF
TRBV7-8	.	.	TRBJ1-2	TGTGCCAGCAGCTTAGCGACCGCGGGGGGCTACACCTTC	CASSLATAGGYTF
TRBV15	.	.	TRBJ2-1	TGTGCCACCAGCAGCGAGGGGACCCCCTACAATGAGCAGTTCTTC	CATSSEGTPYNEQFF
TRBV29-1	.	few	TRBJ1-1	TGCAGCGGCACAGTGGGAGATGAAGCTTTCTTT	CSGTVGDEAFF
TRBV20-1	.	few	TRBJ1-1	TGCAGTGCCCTACCGGACAGGAACACTGAAGCTTTCTTT	CSALPDRNTEAFF
TRBV5-1	TRBD2	many	TRBJ2-4	TGCGCCAGCAGCGAGACGGGACTAGCGGGAGAGGGGGCCAAAAACATTCAGTACTTC	CASSETGLAGEGAKNIQYF
TRBV12-5	.	few	TRBJ2-1	TGTGCTAGTGGTTTGGTACAAGGGGGGGGCCTCTACAATGAGCAGTTCTTC	CASGLVQGGGLYNEQFF
TRBV7-3	.	.	TRBJ1-1	TGTGCCAGCAGCTTAATGGGGTGGAACACTGAAGCTTTCTTT	CASSLMGWNTEAFF
TRBV27	TRBD1	few	TRBJ2-3	TGTGCCAGCACTTCCACCGACAGGGGGCCGACAGATACGCAGTATTTT	CASTSTDRGPTDTQYF
TRBV6-1	TRBD1	few	TRBJ2-7	TGTGCCAGCAGTGAGCCAACCCGGGACAGGGTTACCTACGAGCAGTACTTC	CASSEPTRDRVTYEQYF
TRBV28	.	few	TRBJ2-1	TGTGCCAGCAGTTTATCTCTCCAGGGGCGGTTCTTC	CASSLSLQGRFF
TRBV21-1	.	few	TRBJ2-7	TGTGCCAGCAACAACCCCGGACTAGTGCACTCCTACGAGCAGTACTTC	CASNNPGLVHSYEQYF
TRBV19	.	many	TRBJ1-2	TGTGCCAGTAGTATGGTTGGAAACAGGCTGACTTATGGCTACACCTTC	CASSMVGNRLTYGYTF
TRBV24-1	.	few	TRBJ2-1	TGTGCCACCAGTGATTCCGGGACTTACAATGAGCAGTTCTTC	CATSDSGTYNEQFF
TRBV7-2	.	.	TRBJ1-5	TGTGCCAGCAGCTTAGTGGCAGGATCCAATCAGCCCCAGCATTTT	CASSLVAGSNQPQHF
TRBV30	.	.	TRBJ1-6	TGTGCCTGGACCTGGGACTGGAATTCACCCCTCCACTTT	CAWTWDWNSPLHF
TRBV20-1	.	.	TRBJ2-3	TGCAGTGCTAGATGGGGGAGCACAGATACGCAGTATTTT	CSARWGSTDTQYF
TRBV5-5	TRBD1	many	TRBJ2-4	TGTGCCAGCAGCCTGATGACAGGGCACATGGGAAACATTCAGTACTTC	CASSLMTGHMGNIQYF
TRBV7-6	.	.	TRBJ1-1	TGTGCCAGCAGCTTAGGACAGTACACTGAAGCTTTCTTT	CASSLGQYTEAFF
TRBV20-1	.	.	TRBJ1-2	TGCAGTGCTTTGGACTATGGCTACACCTTC	CSALDYGYTF
TRBV9	.	few	TRBJ2-7	TGTGCCAGCAGCGTAGATGCTCCAGGTGCCTACGAGCAGTACTTC	CASSVDAPGAYEQYF